A single sample is the source of the 18 T cell receptor beta chains below, sequenced in a study of T cell changes during pregnancy in multiple sclerosis (dated by TCRdb to the late 2010s). Library creation used the immunoSEQ multiplex PCR assay. Held by TCRdb, this immuneACCESS table contains in-frame sequences only and omits some clones. Under half of the omission traces to an unresolved V gene where checked; the cause of the rest is unknown. The sample includes about 69,000 clones, with just over 90% observed a single time. Approximately 1.5% of the sample lies in the top ten. Sequenced here: peripheral blood, sampled in the third trimester of pregnancy. These receptors came from a female donor with multiple sclerosis, enrolled in a pregnancy study.

This chain connects TRBV6-5 to TRBJ2-7; a weak D match, TRBD2 (6 bases). The germline V gene encodes CDR1 MNHEY and CDR2 SVGAGI. The CDR3 is 14 amino acids. V dropped 6 bases and J dropped 5 bases, with 17 bases sitting between them. The CDR3 loop is CASSLPGSPNEQYF. As DNA, the CDR3 is TGTGCCAGCAGCCTTCCCGGGAGCCCTAACGAGCAGTACTTC.

This clone was seen a handful of times. The chain links TRBV28 to TRBJ1-1; D is ambiguous. CDR1 is MDHEN, CDR2 SYDVKM, per germline. Trimming shortened V by 7 bases and J by 7 bases, and 13 bases separated the two germline ends. This CDR3 is built from 12 residues. CDR3 amino acids: CASTYAPGEAFF. CDR3 bases: TGTGCCAGCACCTACGCCCCGGGTGAAGCTTTCTTT.

The chain employs TRBV2 and TRBJ1-1; possibly TRBD1 for D (5 bases). The CDR3 contains 16 residues. Germline V gene lookup returns CDR1 SNHLY and CDR2 FYNNEI. V was pared by 8 bases and J by 4 bases, with 23 bases between. The CDR3 sequence: CASREFTGLLGTEAFF. The CDR3 coding sequence is TGTGCCAGCCGGGAGTTCACGGGGCTTCTTGGCACTGAAGCTTTCTTT. Together with reference TRBV2 and TRBJ1-1, the CDR3 gives the full variable domain: EPEVTQTPSHQVTQMGQEVILRCVPISNHLYFYWYRQILGQKVEFLVSFYNNEISEKSEIFDDQFSVERPDGSNFTLKIRSTKLEDSAMYFCASREFTGLLGTEAFFGQGTRLTVV.

The V call is TRBV4-2, the J call TRBJ1-5, with unresolved D. Trimming stripped 0 bases from V and 1 base from J, with 13 bases between. Germline V gene data show CDR1 as LGHNA and CDR2 as YNFKEQ. This CDR3 is 17 amino acids long. The CDR3 protein is CASSQDRGSNSNQPQHF. The CDR3 DNA reads as TGTGCCAGCAGCCAAGACCGGGGTAGTAACAGCAATCAGCCCCAGCATTTT.

The chain links TRBV4-1 to TRBJ1-3; D remains ambiguous. The CDR3 is 15 residues long. V was cut by 1 base and J by 0 bases, with 7 bases left in between. Germline assignment: CDR1 MGHRA and CDR2 YSYEKL. CDR3 protein: CASSQGLFSGNTIYF. For the CDR3, the DNA is TGCGCCAGCAGCCAAGGACTGTTCTCTGGAAACACCATATATTTT.

The chain couples TRBV15 to TRBJ2-2; 11 nucleotides align to TRBD2. CDR3 size: 16 residues. In germline, CDR1 is LNHNV, CDR2 YYDKDF (reference sequence). J was trimmed by 2 bases and V by 3 bases; bases with no gene match: 2. For the CDR3, the DNA is TGTGCCACCAGCAGTCTAGCGGGGGGAAACACCGGGGAGCTGTTTTTT. It translates to CATSSLAGGNTGELFF.

The V gene is TRBV11-1, the J gene TRBJ2-7; 7 nucleotides match TRBD2. The CDR3 has 14 amino acids. V shed 1 base and J 4 bases; nucleotides not matched to a gene: 4. Germline V gene sequence: CDR1 SGHAT, CDR2 FQDESV (reference sequence). The CDR3 loop is CASSLEAGEYEQYF. Written as DNA, the CDR3 is TGTGCCAGCAGCTTAGAGGCGGGGGAGTACGAGCAGTACTTC.

This rearrangement joins TRBV19 to TRBJ2-1; 7 nucleotides line up with TRBD1. This CDR3 spans 14 amino acids. Germline V gene data show CDR1 as LNHDA and CDR2 as SQIVND (reference sequence). Trimming at V came to 2 bases and at J to 4 bases, leaving 2 bases not matched to a gene. The chain's CDR3 is CASSIRGRYNEQFF. The CDR3 nucleotides read TGTGCCAGTAGTATAAGGGGGCGATACAATGAGCAGTTCTTC.

The chain carries TRBV19 and TRBJ2-7; D is possibly TRBD1 (5 bases). Trimming removed 2 bases from V and 5 bases from J, with 22 bases in between. Germline loops: CDR1 LNHDA, CDR2 SQIVND (reference sequence). The length of the CDR3 is 17 residues. CDR3 region: CASSIRRRQGESHEQYF. The CDR3 DNA follows: TGTGCCAGTAGTATACGCCGAAGGCAGGGTGAGTCCCACGAGCAGTACTTC.

The CDR3 region has the DNA TGTGCCACCGCGCGCACAGATACGCAGTATTTT. It codes for CATARTDTQYF. The chain links TRBV15 to TRBJ2-3; unclear D gene. The CDR3 spans 11 residues. From germline, CDR1 is LNHNV and CDR2 YYDKDF (reference sequence). The ends were cut back, 8 bases at V and 1 base at J, with 4 bases in the middle.

The rearrangement uses TRBV7-9 and TRBJ2-5; TRBD1 might be the D (6 bases). The CDR3 loop spans 14 amino acids. The germline V gene has CDR1 SEHNR and CDR2 FQNEAQ (reference sequence). Between the trimmed V and J ends, which lost 3 bases and 5 bases, there was a span of 13 bases. The CDR3 region has the DNA TGTGCCAGCAGCTTGTCAGGGGTGCGGGAGACCCAGTACTTC. Translated: CASSLSGVRETQYF.

The chain joins TRBV11-2 to TRBJ2-3, with D perhaps matching TRBD2 (6 bases). The CDR3 extends over 14 amino acids. Looked up from germline, CDR1 is SGHAT and CDR2 is FQNNGV. V gave up 0 bases and J gave up 6 bases, with 10 bases separating them. CDR3 bases: TGTGCCAGCAGCTTAGAGATAGCGGAGGATACGCAGTATTTT. Translated: CASSLEIAEDTQYF.

This chain links TRBV5-5 with TRBJ2-5; no reliable D call. V lost 1 base, J lost 0 bases, and 7 bases lay in between. Germline CDR1 reads SGHKS; CDR2 reads YYEKEE (reference sequence). The CDR3 runs 14 residues. The CDR3 bases are TGTGCCAGCAGCTTGTTAGTAGACCAAGAGACCCAGTACTTC. Translating it yields CASSLLVDQETQYF.

This chain uses TRBV18 with TRBJ1-6, with 7 positions matching TRBD1. Germline-derived CDR1 and CDR2 are KGHSH and LQKENI. The junction had 8 bases not matched to a gene; V was cut back by 3 bases and J by 3 bases. This CDR3 comprises 17 residues. CDR3 DNA sequence: TGTGCCAGCTCACCGACCAAGGGGGCAGACTATAATTCACCCCTCCACTTT. Encoded protein: CASSPTKGADYNSPLHF.

The V call is TRBV5-1, the J call TRBJ2-1, with 9 bases that match TRBD2. Germline assignment: CDR1 SGHRS and CDR2 YFSETQ. V gave up 4 bases and J gave up 10 bases; unmatched junction bases: 15. The CDR3 extends over 16 amino acids. CDR3 coding DNA: TGCGCCAGCAGCACGGGACTAGCCCTGGAATATGGGGAGCAGTTCTTC. It translates to CASSTGLALEYGEQFF.

This chain connects TRBV5-1 to TRBJ1-4; 10 nucleotides line up with TRBD1. Germline values: CDR1 SGHRS, CDR2 YFSETQ. Trimming at V came to 1 base and at J to 6 bases, leaving 3 bases not matched to a gene. The CDR3 spans 15 residues. CDR3 in amino acids: CASSLYGTGDEKLFF. In DNA, the CDR3 is TGCGCCAGCAGCTTGTATGGGACAGGGGATGAAAAACTGTTTTTT.

The rearrangement joins TRBV19 to TRBJ1-5; TRBD1 matches 7 bases. The CDR3 totals 15 residues. Germline V gene sequence: CDR1 LNHDA, CDR2 SQIVND (reference sequence). Unmatched junction bases numbered 8, after V lost 7 bases and J lost 2 bases. The DNA of the CDR3 is TGTGCCAGTATTGGGATTGGGACAGGCAATCAGCCCCAGCATTTT. Translating it yields CASIGIGTGNQPQHF.

V and J are TRBV27 and TRBJ2-7, with a weak D call TRBD1 (6 bases). CDR1 is MNHEY, CDR2 SMNVEV, per germline (reference sequence). This CDR3 is 15 amino acids long. The V end was cut by 1 base, the J end by 3 bases, with 13 bases between. For the CDR3, the DNA is TGTGCCAGCAGTTTATTGGGGACAAGATACTACGAGCAGTACTTC. Its translation is CASSLLGTRYYEQYF.